The rows below give T cell receptor beta chains drawn from one sample of a study of T cell responses to AZD1222 COVID-19 vaccine. TCRdb's copy holds only in-frame clones and misses some; the assay was immunoSEQ multiplex PCR. This sample yields about 160,000 clones, of which 91% are seen a single time; approximately 4.4% belongs to the top ten. Here the sequenced sample was peripheral blood, taken on day 0 of AZD1222 vaccination. These TCRs come from an adult in good health. Both conserved end residues are part of each CDR3. The D gene is left open where the match is weak. Part of the rows lack a size; the others show once, few, many or a class for expanded clones.

d_call j_call clone_size v_call cdr3_nt cdr3_aa
TRBD2 TRBJ2-7 few TRBV10-3 TGTGCCATCAGTGACTTGGCGGGAGGAACCTACGAGCAGTACTTC CAISDLAGGTYEQYF
. TRBJ2-7 . TRBV7-6 TGTGCCAGCAGCTCCTTGGCGGGCGGCGGGCAAGAGCAGTACTTC CASSSLAGGGQEQYF
TRBD2 TRBJ2-1 . TRBV18 TGTGCCAGCTCACCCGGGACTAGCGGGATAGGGGAGCAGTTCTTC CASSPGTSGIGEQFF
TRBD1 TRBJ1-5 few TRBV6-2/TRBV6-3 TGTGCCAGCAGCTCCGGACAGGGAAGCAATCAGCCCCAGCATTTT CASSSGQGSNQPQHF
. TRBJ2-2 . TRBV19 TGTGCCAGTTTTCGAACCTCCCTGGGCGGGGAGCTGTTTTTT CASFRTSLGGELFF
. TRBJ1-2 once TRBV6-5 TGTGCCAGCAGTCCCGACACGGGCGGCTACACCTTC CASSPDTGGYTF
. TRBJ2-7 once TRBV6-1 TGTGCCAGCAGTGAAAGGCAGCCCTACGAGCAGTACTTC CASSERQPYEQYF
. TRBJ1-6 . TRBV2 TGTGCCAGCAACCGGGAAAATTCACCCCTCCACTTT CASNRENSPLHF
. TRBJ2-3 few TRBV30 TGTGCCTGGAAGAGTGGGGGGCCAGATACGCAGTATTTT CAWKSGGPDTQYF
. TRBJ2-1 . TRBV5-4 TGTGCCAGCAGCCCCGGGACTTCCTCCTACAATGAGCAGTTCTTC CASSPGTSSYNEQFF
. TRBJ1-2 once TRBV7-3 TGTGCCAGCAGCTTGGACGGGTATGGCTACACCTTC CASSLDGYGYTF
. TRBJ2-1 . TRBV9 TGTGCCAGCAGCGTAGGGCTAGCGCCTTACAATGAGCAGTTCTTC CASSVGLAPYNEQFF
TRBD2 TRBJ2-1 . TRBV19 TGTGCCAGTAGTATAACTGAGGGTGGCGGGAGGGCCCACAATGAGCAGTTCTTC CASSITEGGGRAHNEQFF
TRBD1 TRBJ1-5 . TRBV7-9 TGTGCCAGCAGCATCGGGACAGGCAATCAGCCCCAGCATTTT CASSIGTGNQPQHF
. TRBJ1-6 . TRBV7-9 TGTGCCAGCAGCCCGGGTAGAACAAATTCACCCCTCCACTTT CASSPGRTNSPLHF
. TRBJ1-1 . TRBV28 TGTGCCAGCAGTTTTACCAGGGGCGCAGACAGAGCTTTCTTT CASSFTRGADRAFF
. TRBJ2-6 . TRBV2 TGTGCCAGCTGCTGGGGTAGGTCTGGGGCCAACGTCCTGACTTTC CASCWGRSGANVLTF
. TRBJ2-7 . TRBV24-1 TGTGCCACCAGTGATTCCGGCCGGGACAACTCCTACGAGCAGTACTTC CATSDSGRDNSYEQYF
. TRBJ2-2 . TRBV5-4 TGTGCCAGCAGCCGGGGGCCTAGCGGCCTGAACACCGGGGAGCTGTTTTTT CASSRGPSGLNTGELFF
. TRBJ2-3 . TRBV11-2 TGTGCCAGCAGCATACTGCATACGCAGTATTTT CASSILHTQYF
. TRBJ1-5 . TRBV19 TGTGCCAGTACCGCGGACGGATATCAGCCCCAGCATTTT CASTADGYQPQHF
. TRBJ2-5 . TRBV28 TGTGCCAGCAGTTCGCCCGGACACGGTGGAGAGACCCAGTACTTC CASSSPGHGGETQYF
. TRBJ1-2 . TRBV11-3 TGTGCCAGCAGCTCGGTCGGGCAGGGGTACTATGGCTACACCTTC CASSSVGQGYYGYTF
. TRBJ1-3 few TRBV11-2 TGTGCCAGCAGCTTCAGGGTCGGAAACACCATATATTTT CASSFRVGNTIYF
. TRBJ2-5 . TRBV19 TGTGCCAGTAGTACTTACGGCCAAGAGACCCAGTACTTC CASSTYGQETQYF
. TRBJ2-7 . TRBV24-1 TGTGCCACCAGTCGGGCAGGGAACGGCGAGCAGTACTTC CATSRAGNGEQYF
. TRBJ2-7 . TRBV5-1 TGCGCCAGCAGCTTGGAGGGCGTAGCGCGGGAGCAGTACTTC CASSLEGVAREQYF
. TRBJ2-1 . TRBV7-8 TGTGCCAGCAGCCAGGACTATAGCTCCTACAATGAGCAGTTCTTC CASSQDYSSYNEQFF
TRBD1 TRBJ2-1 . TRBV7-2 TGTGCCAGCAGCTTAAGGGGGCAGCTAGGGAATGAGCAGTTCTTC CASSLRGQLGNEQFF
. TRBJ2-4 . TRBV2 TGTGCCAGCAGTGACAGGCAGCGGTTAAAAAACATTCAGTACTTC CASSDRQRLKNIQYF
. TRBJ2-1 . TRBV4-1 TGCGCCAGCAGCCAAGAGGGCGCAGGACCCTACAATGAGCAGTTCTTC CASSQEGAGPYNEQFF
. TRBJ1-1 . TRBV7-3 TGTGCCAGCAGCTTACTGGCCAACACTGAAGCTTTCTTT CASSLLANTEAFF
. TRBJ2-7 . TRBV21-1 TGTGCCAGCAGCAAAGTAGCGGGAGCACAATACGAGCAGTACTTC CASSKVAGAQYEQYF
. TRBJ1-5 . TRBV27 TGTGCCAGCAGTGCAGGGTCCGATCCTCCTTATAGCAATCAGCCCCAGCATTTT CASSAGSDPPYSNQPQHF
. TRBJ2-3 . TRBV9 TGTGCCAGCAGCCCCCTTTCATCAGATACGCAGTATTTT CASSPLSSDTQYF